This entry lists 19 T cell receptor beta chains sequenced from one sample in a study of vaccination effects on CD4 cells after COVID-19. Sequencing was performed with immunoSEQ multiplex PCR; in TCRdb, only in-frame clones are kept and a portion is missing. This table holds roughly 48,000 clones, approximately 61% found once. These TCRs are of unknown antigen specificity. Isolation of CD4+ T cells took place after 10 days of culture. Sample: CD4+ T cells from PBMCs cultured without peptide, taken before COVID-19 vaccination. The receptors come from a human donor who received a COVID-19 vaccine.

This clone was detected a few times. This chain connects TRBV12-3 or TRBV12-4 to TRBJ1-2, with unresolved D. Trimming took off 5 bases at V and 8 bases at J, with 12 bases between the two ends. The CDR3 is 12 amino acids. The CDR3 coding sequence is TGTGCCAGCAGTCCGCAAGGGAGCGGCTACACCTTC. This translates into CASSPQGSGYTF.

The CDR3 loop is CASSFGGRGYNEQFF. The CDR3 nucleotides read TGTGCCAGCAGCTTCGGGGGGAGGGGCTACAATGAGCAGTTCTTC. J is TRBJ2-1 and V is TRBV5-4; 7 bases are shared with TRBD2. The CDR3 has 15 residues. Germline V gene sequence: CDR1 SGHNT, CDR2 YYREEE (reference sequence). Trimming cost V 2 bases and J 3 bases; bases outside gene matches: 5.

This chain links TRBV5-1 with TRBJ2-1; D might be TRBD1 or TRBD2, each matching 5 bases. Trimming left V 0 bases short and J 1 base short, with 8 bases between. Germline CDR1 is SGHRS and CDR2 is YFSETQ. CDR3 length: 15 amino acids. The CDR3 loop reads CASSLAGPSYNEQFF. CDR3 DNA: TGCGCCAGCAGCTTGGCGGGGCCATCCTACAATGAGCAGTTCTTC. Combining the CDR3 with reference TRBV5-1 and TRBJ2-1 gives the whole variable domain KAGVTQTPRYLIKTRGQQVTLSCSPISGHRSVSWYQQTPGQGLQFLFEYFSETQRNKGNFPGRFSGRQFSNSRSEMNVSTLELGDSALYLCASSLAGPSYNEQFFGPGTRLTVL.

This clone was seen just once. The CDR3 reads CATSRPTGFVGNTIYF. The CDR3 coding sequence is TGTGCCACCAGCAGACCAACAGGGTTCGTCGGAAACACCATATATTTT. This sequence joins TRBV15 and TRBJ1-3, with a tentative D call TRBD1 (6 bases). V was clipped by 2 bases and J by 4 bases, with 15 bases between them. Germline V gene sequence: CDR1 LNHNV, CDR2 YYDKDF (reference sequence). The CDR3 has 16 residues.

This rearrangement joins TRBV2 to TRBJ2-7; 8 bases are shared with TRBD2. This CDR3 is built from 14 residues. From germline, CDR1 is SNHLY and CDR2 FYNNEI. Trimming took 6 bases from V and 3 from J; bases not matched to a gene: 7. CDR3 in DNA: TGTGCCAGCAGCCCCACGCGGGAGGACTACGAGCAGTACTTC. Encoded protein: CASSPTREDYEQYF.

This clone has only a few counts. The chain joins TRBV3-1 (or the pseudogene TRBV3-2) to TRBJ2-5; D tentatively fits TRBD1 or TRBD2 (6 bases each). This CDR3 is 14 amino acids long. V lost 10 bases and J lost 6, with 21 bases in between. Looked up from germline, CDR1 is LGHDT and CDR2 is YNNKEL (reference sequence). CDR3 nucleotides: TGTGCCACACGTCGGAAAGGGGGGTTCCAGACCCAGTACTTC. Translating it yields CATRRKGGFQTQYF.

The gene calls are TRBV5-4 and TRBJ1-6, with unresolved D. CDR1 is SGHNT and CDR2 is YYREEE in the germline V gene (reference sequence). CDR3 length: 13 residues. Trimming left V 0 bases short and J 9 bases short, with 7 bases between. As DNA, the CDR3 is TGTGCCAGCAGCTTGGGCACTCCTTCACCCCTCCACTTT. Encoded protein: CASSLGTPSPLHF.

This clone was seen a few times. J is TRBJ1-5 and V is TRBV28; 7 nucleotides align to TRBD1. V shed 6 bases, J shed 3 bases, and the junction held 8 bases outside the gene matches. The CDR3 consists of 15 residues. Germline V gene data show CDR1 as MDHEN and CDR2 as SYDVKM. The CDR3 spells CASSPRTGYNQPQHF. As DNA, the CDR3 is TGTGCCAGCAGCCCAAGGACAGGCTACAATCAGCCCCAGCATTTT.

V and J are TRBV10-3 and TRBJ1-2; the D gene is possibly TRBD1 (5 bases). V was shortened by 3 bases and J by 6 bases, with 17 bases between the two germline ends. Per germline, CDR1 ENHRY and CDR2 SYGVKD. This CDR3 contains 15 residues. This CDR3 reads CAISEIGGDGDGYTF. The CDR3 coding sequence is TGTGCCATCAGTGAAATTGGTGGGGACGGGGATGGCTACACCTTC.

The gene calls are TRBV27 and TRBJ1-1; perhaps TRBD1 as D (6 bases). Trimming stripped 6 bases from V and 1 base from J, with 18 bases between. The CDR3 sequence is 16 residues long. Germline V gene lookup returns CDR1 MNHEY and CDR2 SMNVEV (reference sequence). The CDR3 reads CASSPWQQGRNTEAFF. The CDR3 DNA is TGTGCCAGCAGCCCTTGGCAGCAGGGGCGGAACACTGAAGCTTTCTTT.

This clone was detected only a few times. J is TRBJ1-6 and V is TRBV2, with D possibly matching TRBD1 (5 bases). The CDR3 sequence is 17 residues long. Looked up from germline, CDR1 is SNHLY and CDR2 is FYNNEI. The V gene lost 6 bases and the J gene lost 0 bases, with 15 bases spanning the gap. The CDR3 protein is CASSPDSPSSYNSPLHF. The CDR3 DNA reads TGTGCCAGCAGCCCCGACAGTCCCAGCTCCTATAATTCACCCCTCCACTTT.

The CDR3 is CASREEGEAFF. The CDR3 DNA is TGTGCCAGCAGGGAGGAGGGGGAAGCTTTCTTT. The chain links TRBV25-1 to TRBJ1-1, with a tentative D call TRBD1 (5 bases). CDR3 size: 11 residues. CDR1 is MGHDK and CDR2 is SYGVNS in the germline V gene. The V and J ends lost 6 bases and 8 bases respectively, with 10 bases between them. Variable domain in full (rest from reference TRBV25-1 and TRBJ1-1): EADIYQTPRYLVIGTGKKITLECSQTMGHDKMYWYQQDPGMELHLIHYSYGVNSTEKGDLSSESTVSRIRTEHFPLTLESARPSHTSQYLCASREEGEAFFGQGTRLTVV.

This chain links TRBV19 with TRBJ1-1; D is unresolved. V lost 5 bases to trimming and J lost 6 bases, with 13 bases between them. The germline V gene has CDR1 LNHDA and CDR2 SQIVND (reference sequence). This CDR3 is built from 13 residues. CDR3 in DNA: TGTGCCAGTAGTCCCCGGTTCGTCGCTGAAGCTTTCTTT. Its translation is CASSPRFVAEAFF.

V and J are TRBV5-1 and TRBJ1-2; D uncertain. Trimming removed 0 bases at V and 4 bases at J, with 7 bases between. Germline V gene sequence: CDR1 SGHRS, CDR2 YFSETQ. This CDR3 region has 13 residues. Written as DNA, the CDR3 is TGCGCCAGCAGCTTGGACGCTGGCTATGGCTACACCTTC. Translated: CASSLDAGYGYTF.

This clone appeared a few times. The chain combines TRBV4-1 with TRBJ2-5, with TRBD1 identical over 10 bases. V lost 1 base and J lost 4; bases outside the gene matches: 6. Germline lookup yields CDR1 MGHRA and CDR2 YSYEKL. The CDR3 has 16 residues. The CDR3 coding sequence is TGCGCCAGCAGCCAAGGGGGGACAGGGGAGGGAGAGACCCAGTACTTC. Encoded protein: CASSQGGTGEGETQYF.

This rearrangement joins TRBV29-1 to TRBJ2-3, with D perhaps TRBD1 or TRBD2 (6 bases each). The CDR3 loop spans 13 amino acids. The ends were cut back, 2 bases at V and 4 bases at J, with 10 bases in the middle. Per germline, CDR1 SQVTM and CDR2 ANQGSEA. Written as DNA, the CDR3 is TGCAGCGTTGAAAAGGGGGGTGCAGATACGCAGTATTTT. It is translated as CSVEKGGADTQYF.

This chain uses TRBV29-1 with TRBJ2-1, with TRBD2 identical over 9 bases. The V gene's germline CDR1 is SQVTM and CDR2 ANQGSEA. This CDR3 comprises 15 residues. V gave up 7 bases and J gave up 8 bases; unmatched junction bases: 15. CDR3 coding DNA: TGCAGCGCCGTCAGGGTAGCGGGAGTTTCCGATGAGCAGTTCTTC. Translating it yields CSAVRVAGVSDEQFF.

The rearrangement uses TRBV3-1 (or the pseudogene TRBV3-2) and TRBJ1-1; no clear D. Germline V CDR1 and CDR2: LGHDT, YNNKEL (reference sequence). The CDR3 has 13 residues. V lost 2 bases and J lost 1, with 5 bases in between. In DNA form, the CDR3 reads TGTGCCAGCAGCCAATATGCGAACACTGAAGCTTTCTTT. Its translation is CASSQYANTEAFF.

The V call is TRBV5-1, the J call TRBJ2-5; D possibly corresponds to TRBD1 (6 bases). Germline V gene sequence: CDR1 SGHRS, CDR2 YFSETQ. The CDR3 extends over 16 amino acids. V was shortened by 4 bases and J by 1 base, with 17 bases between the two germline ends. The CDR3 DNA reads TGCGCCAGCAGCCTAGGGGGAGTTGGGGCCCAAGAGACCCAGTACTTC. It is translated as CASSLGGVGAQETQYF.